This entry lists 20 T cell receptor beta chains sequenced from one sample in a study of shared clonotypes between healthy human individuals. TCRdb's copy holds only in-frame clones and misses some; the assay was immunoSEQ multiplex PCR. The sample contains roughly 700,000 clones, about nine tenths of which appear only once. The specimen sequenced was memory CD8+ T cells from PBMCs. Subset meaning: CD45RO+ cells pooled with CCR7-negative TemRA cells. The receptors derive from a man aged 18-30 years in good health. Some clones in this sample may be carry-over from other donors' samples.

This clone showed up many times. The rearrangement uses TRBV11-2 and TRBJ2-7, with 8 bases aligning to TRBD1. Germline V lookup: CDR1 SGHAT, CDR2 FQNNGV. The CDR3 totals 12 residues. V dropped 6 bases and J dropped 2; count of bases not matched to a gene: 0. The CDR3 DNA reads TGTGCCAGCAGACAGGGGGCCTACGAGCAGTACTTC. Residues: CASRQGAYEQYF.

This chain links TRBV7-2 with TRBJ2-3; no clear D. The CDR3 runs 13 residues. Per the germline V gene, CDR1 is SGHTA and CDR2 is FQGNSA. Trimming shortened V by 6 bases and J by 6 bases, and 13 bases separated the two germline ends. DNA for the CDR3: TGTGCCAGCAGATCCCCTCTGGGGGATACGCAGTATTTT. Amino acids: CASRSPLGDTQYF. Variable domain in full (rest from reference TRBV7-2 and TRBJ2-3): GAGVSQSPSNKVTEKGKDVELRCDPISGHTALYWYRQSLGQGLEFLIYFQGNSAPDKSGLPSDRFSAERTGGSVSTLTIQRTQQEDSAVYLCASRSPLGDTQYFGPGTRLTVL.

The chain carries TRBV29-1 and TRBJ2-1; 11 bases are a match to TRBD2. With 3 bases clipped from V and 0 bases from J, the junction kept 7 bases outside the gene matches. Germline lookup yields CDR1 SQVTM and CDR2 ANQGSEA. The length of the CDR3 is 17 residues. CDR3 protein: CSVEGLAETTSYNEQFF. The CDR3 DNA reads TGCAGCGTTGAGGGACTAGCGGAGACTACCTCCTACAATGAGCAGTTCTTC.

This clone came up many times. The V and J genes are TRBV6-1 and TRBJ1-1, with D uncertain. V lost 8 bases, J lost 4 bases, and 8 bases lay in between. The CDR3 loop spans 11 amino acids. The germline gives CDR1 MNHNS, CDR2 SASEGT. The CDR3 loop reads CASEFGTEAFF. CDR3 nucleotides: TGTGCCAGCGAATTCGGCACTGAAGCTTTCTTT.

CDR3: CASSLAKLASPLDTQYF. CDR3 nucleotides: TGTGCCAGCAGCTTAGCTAAACTAGCGAGCCCTTTGGATACGCAGTATTTT. The gene calls are TRBV11-2 and TRBJ2-3, with 7 bases lining up with TRBD2. CDR1 is SGHAT and CDR2 is FQNNGV in the germline V gene. The J segment lost 6 bases and the V segment lost 1 base, leaving 13 bases of the junction unmatched. The CDR3 covers 17 residues.

V gene TRBV28 combines with J gene TRBJ1-1, with D possibly matching TRBD1 (6 bases). The germline gives CDR1 MDHEN, CDR2 SYDVKM. The CDR3 is made up of 14 amino acids. Deletions cut 0 bases from V and 7 bases from J, with 12 bases between. DNA of the CDR3: TGTGCCAGCAGTTTATGGGACAGCCGGAGTGAAGCTTTCTTT. As protein: CASSLWDSRSEAFF.

The chain joins TRBV28 to TRBJ2-3, with 9 nucleotides matching TRBD2. Germline CDR1 MDHEN, CDR2 SYDVKM. V shed 3 bases, J shed 6 bases, and the junction held 10 bases outside the gene matches. The CDR3 is made up of 16 amino acids. In nucleotides, the CDR3 is TGTGCCAGCAGTTTTCCGCGGGAGGGCCAGTGGGATACGCAGTATTTT. As protein: CASSFPREGQWDTQYF.

The genes are TRBV10-3 and TRBJ2-7; D remains ambiguous. Germline CDR1 and CDR2: ENHRY and SYGVKD. This CDR3 has 13 amino acids. V was clipped by 4 bases and J by 2 bases, with 9 bases between them. This chain's CDR3 is CAISVSITYEQYF. The CDR3 nucleotides read TGTGCCATCAGTGTTTCGATAACCTACGAGCAGTACTTC.

In this sample, this clone turned up a few times. The V gene is TRBV19, the J gene TRBJ1-1; D gene unclear. Germline values: CDR1 LNHDA, CDR2 SQIVND (reference sequence). CDR3 length equals 13 residues. Trimming took off 9 bases at V and 4 bases at J, with 15 bases between the two ends. The chain's CDR3 is CASPGPRSTEAFF. In nucleotides, the CDR3 is TGTGCCAGCCCTGGGCCCCGGAGCACTGAAGCTTTCTTT.

The chain employs TRBV19 and TRBJ2-1; tentatively, D is TRBD2 (5 bases). V lost 5 bases and J 5 bases, leaving 10 bases between the germline ends. Germline loops: CDR1 LNHDA, CDR2 SQIVND (reference sequence). The CDR3 length is 13 residues. Here the CDR3 DNA reads TGTGCCAGTAGTTTCACCGGGAACAATGAGCAGTTCTTC. Amino acids: CASSFTGNNEQFF.

This clone showed up just a few times. The chain combines TRBV5-1 with TRBJ2-2; weak D call: TRBD1 (5 bases). The ends were cut back, 0 bases at V and 0 bases at J, with 6 bases in the middle. CDR3 size: 15 residues. From germline, CDR1 is SGHRS and CDR2 YFSETQ. The CDR3: CASSLGQTNTGELFF. The CDR3 nucleotides are TGCGCCAGCAGCTTGGGACAGACGAACACCGGGGAGCTGTTTTTT.

This clone was found once. V gene TRBV6-4 combines with J gene TRBJ2-7; 7 bases are a match to TRBD1. This CDR3 is 12 amino acids long. Germline CDR1 is MRHNA and CDR2 is SNTAGT. V dropped 5 bases and J dropped 6; count of bases not matched to a gene: 4. CDR3 bases: TGTGCCAGCAGTCGGGACAGCTTCGAGCAGTACTTC. It yields the protein CASSRDSFEQYF.

The chain uses TRBV25-1 and TRBJ2-3, with a weak D call TRBD2 (5 bases). The V end was cut by 2 bases, the J end by 5 bases, with 11 bases between. Germline CDR1 and CDR2: MGHDK and SYGVNS. The CDR3 runs to 14 residues. The CDR3 sequence is CASSEMRSGDTQYF. The DNA of the CDR3 is TGTGCCAGCAGTGAAATGAGGAGCGGAGATACGCAGTATTTT. The full variable domain, completed using reference TRBV25-1 and TRBJ2-3, is EADIYQTPRYLVIGTGKKITLECSQTMGHDKMYWYQQDPGMELHLIHYSYGVNSTEKGDLSSESTVSRIRTEHFPLTLESARPSHTSQYLCASSEMRSGDTQYFGPGTRLTVL.

V and J are TRBV29-1 and TRBJ2-7; no definite D call. The V gene lost 3 bases and the J gene lost 0 bases, with 3 bases spanning the gap. Germline loops: CDR1 SQVTM, CDR2 ANQGSEA. The CDR3 runs 11 residues. The CDR3 sequence is CSVDNSYEQYF. The CDR3 coding sequence is TGCAGCGTTGACAACTCCTACGAGCAGTACTTC.

The chain joins TRBV28 to TRBJ1-1, with D possibly matching TRBD1 (5 bases). CDR3 length: 15 amino acids. Germline CDR1 and CDR2: MDHEN and SYDVKM. Trimming shortened V by 4 bases and J by 4 bases, and 16 bases separated the two germline ends. CDR3 coding DNA: TGTGCCAGCAGTTCCACCGGCAGGGCTGGCACTGAAGCTTTCTTT. Protein product: CASSSTGRAGTEAFF.

To note about this clone: The sample has other DNA sequences that encode this CDR3 too. The chain employs TRBV27 and TRBJ2-7, with D possibly being TRBD2 (6 bases). Looked up from germline, CDR1 is MNHEY and CDR2 is SMNVEV (reference sequence). V was shortened by 2 bases and J by 3 bases, with 8 bases between the two germline ends. This CDR3 is built from 13 residues. CDR3 nucleotides: TGTGCCAGCAGTTTAGGAGGGTTCTACGAGCAGTACTTC. As protein: CASSLGGFYEQYF.

V usage is TRBV7-9 and J usage is TRBJ1-1; no definite D call. Germline-derived CDR1 and CDR2 are SEHNR and FQNEAQ (reference sequence). This CDR3 is built from 13 residues. Trimming stripped 5 bases from V and 5 bases from J, with 12 bases between. CDR3 loop: CASSARVGTEAFF. The CDR3 bases are TGTGCCAGCAGCGCAAGGGTGGGGACTGAAGCTTTCTTT.

This chain uses TRBV11-2 with TRBJ2-7; 8 nucleotides agree with TRBD1. Trimming at V came to 4 bases and at J to 7 bases, leaving 12 bases not matched to a gene. Germline CDR1 is SGHAT and CDR2 is FQNNGV. This CDR3 contains 15 residues. CDR3 sequence reads: CASSSGADRVREQYF. As DNA, the CDR3 is TGTGCCAGCAGCTCCGGCGCGGACAGGGTGCGGGAGCAGTACTTC.

The chain has TRBV7-8 and TRBJ2-1, with 14 bases that match TRBD2. Trimming took 5 bases from V and 9 from J; bases not matched to a gene: 6. CDR3 size: 15 residues. Germline V gene data show CDR1 as SGHVS and CDR2 as FQNEAQ. The CDR3 nucleotides are TGTGCCAGCAGCCGGGGACTAGCGGGAGTGATTGAGCAGTTCTTC. The encoded protein is CASSRGLAGVIEQFF.

The V call is TRBV9, the J call TRBJ2-3; 7 bases map to TRBD2. Germline CDR1 reads SGDLS; CDR2 reads YYNGEE. The V and J ends lost 2 bases and 4 bases, in that order; junction bases with no gene match: 7. CDR3 size: 15 residues. CDR3 sequence (DNA): TGTGCCAGCAGCGTTACGGGAGGATGGGCAGATACGCAGTATTTT. Its translation is CASSVTGGWADTQYF.